This passage covers 23 T cell receptor beta chains from one sample sequenced in a study of cytomegalovirus exposure and HLA in healthy donors. It was with 60 Vbeta and 13 Jbeta primers that the PCR ran. The repertoire was sequenced with immunoSEQ multiplex PCR; TCRdb's copy has only in-frame clones and lacks some. The sample records around 150,000 clones, around 86% being singletons. The specimen was PBMCs. These receptors all stem from a girl between 2 and 10 years old in good health and CMV-seropositive.

This sequence joins TRBV7-9 and TRBJ1-5; no reliable D call. The germline V gene has CDR1 SEHNR and CDR2 FQNEAQ (reference sequence). Between the trimmed V and J ends, which lost 8 bases and 5 bases, there was a span of 16 bases. There are 14 residues in the CDR3. The CDR3 here is CASGPARPDQPQHF. The CDR3 DNA is TGTGCCAGCGGTCCGGCTAGACCCGATCAGCCCCAGCATTTT.

The chain has TRBV11-3 and TRBJ2-7; D is possibly TRBD2 (6 bases). CDR1 is SGHNT and CDR2 is YENEEA in the germline V gene. The CDR3 runs to 13 residues. Trimming shortened V by 4 bases and J by 6 bases, and 13 bases separated the two germline ends. CDR3 region: CASSSSGEAEQYF. DNA of the CDR3: TGTGCCAGCAGCTCCTCGGGAGAGGCCGAGCAGTACTTC.

The J gene is TRBJ2-3, the V gene TRBV6-5; 9 bases are a match to TRBD1. V shed 6 bases, J shed 6 bases, and the junction held 4 bases outside the gene matches. The germline V gene encodes CDR1 MNHEY and CDR2 SVGAGI. The CDR3 is 13 amino acids. The CDR3 nucleotides read TGTGCCAGCAGAGAAACAGGGGGCGATACGCAGTATTTT. As protein: CASRETGGDTQYF.

The rearrangement links TRBV4-2 to TRBJ2-7, with a possible D match to TRBD2 (6 bases). V lost 0 bases to trimming and J lost 2 bases, with 11 bases between them. This CDR3 has 15 residues. Germline loops: CDR1 LGHNA, CDR2 YNFKEQ. DNA of the CDR3: TGTGCCAGCAGCCAAGACCGGGAGAAGGCCTACGAGCAGTACTTC. Its translation is CASSQDREKAYEQYF.

V gene TRBV7-6 combines with J gene TRBJ1-5, with TRBD1 matching over 7 bases. The germline V gene has CDR1 SGHVS and CDR2 FNYEAQ. V trimming: 5 bases; J trimming: 0 bases; junction bases outside the gene matches: 10. The CDR3 consists of 17 residues. DNA of the CDR3: TGTGCCAGCAGCCCCGGGACAGCTGCTAATAGCAATCAGCCCCAGCATTTT. Protein: CASSPGTAANSNQPQHF.

The gene calls are TRBV27 and TRBJ2-1, with D possibly TRBD1 on 6 matching bases. V lost 3 bases and J lost 0, with 6 bases in between. The CDR3 extends over 14 amino acids. The germline CDR1 and CDR2 sequences are MNHEY and SMNVEV (reference sequence). The DNA for the CDR3 is TGTGCCAGCAGTTTGGGGGCCTCCTACAATGAGCAGTTCTTC. Encoded protein: CASSLGASYNEQFF.

The chain is built from TRBV19 and TRBJ2-7; D may be TRBD2 (6 bases). V lost 3 bases and J lost 1, with 13 bases in between. Germline CDR1 and CDR2: LNHDA and SQIVND (reference sequence). The length of the CDR3 is 15 residues. This CDR3 is CASSMSPEGSYEQYF. In DNA form, the CDR3 reads TGTGCCAGTAGTATGTCCCCGGAGGGTTCCTACGAGCAGTACTTC.

The gene calls are TRBV9 and TRBJ2-5; TRBD1 agrees at 8 bases. The length of the CDR3 is 13 residues. Trimming cost V 0 bases and J 5 bases; bases outside gene matches: 0. CDR1 is SGDLS, CDR2 YYNGEE, per germline. For the CDR3, the DNA is TGTGCCAGCAGCGTAGGGACAGGGGAGACCCAGTACTTC. Residues: CASSVGTGETQYF.

The chain uses TRBV30 and TRBJ2-5; 8 bases are a match to TRBD1. CDR1 and CDR2 from the germline V gene are GTSNPN and SVGIG (reference sequence). The CDR3 is made up of 12 amino acids. V lost 7 bases, J lost 5 bases, and 6 bases stayed unmatched. CDR3 DNA sequence: TGTGCCTCTGGACAGGGTCTTGAGACCCAGTACTTC. Encoded protein: CASGQGLETQYF. Based on the CDR3 plus reference TRBV30 and TRBJ2-5, the full variable domain is SQTIHQWPATLVQPVGSPLSLECTVEGTSNPNLYWYRQAAGRGLQLLFYSVGIGQISSEVPQNLSASRPQDRQFILSSKKLLLSDSGFYLCASGQGLETQYFGPGTRLLVL.

The chain has TRBV30 and TRBJ2-7; 10 bases map to TRBD2. Trimming took 6 bases from V and 7 from J; bases not matched to a gene: 9. CDR1 and CDR2 (germline): GTSNPN, SVGIG (reference sequence). The CDR3 extends over 13 amino acids. CDR3 residues: CACPPSGSREQYF. The CDR3 DNA is TGTGCCTGTCCCCCTAGCGGGAGTAGGGAGCAGTACTTC.

V and J are TRBV29-1 and TRBJ1-4, with D perhaps matching TRBD1 (5 bases). This CDR3 region has 12 residues. V lost 4 bases to trimming and J lost 6 bases, with 9 bases between them. In germline, CDR1 is SQVTM, CDR2 ANQGSEA. The CDR3 DNA is TGCAGCGTTGTCTCGGGGGATGAAAAACTGTTTTTT. It yields the protein CSVVSGDEKLFF.

This sequence joins TRBV5-5 and TRBJ2-3; weak D call: TRBD2 (5 bases). V lost 0 bases, J lost 7 bases, and 9 bases lay in between. The CDR3 has 13 amino acids. Germline loops: CDR1 SGHKS, CDR2 YYEKEE (reference sequence). CDR3 amino acids: CASSLDEGYTQYF. CDR3 DNA sequence: TGTGCCAGCAGCTTGGACGAGGGATATACGCAGTATTTT. Full variable domain (rest looked up from reference TRBV5-5 and TRBJ2-3): DAGVTQSPTHLIKTRGQQVTLRCSPISGHKSVSWYQQVLGQGPQFIFQYYEKEERGRGNFPDRFSARQFPNYSSELNVNALLLGDSALYLCASSLDEGYTQYFGPGTRLTVL.

The count of this clone is one. The chain employs TRBV25-1 and TRBJ2-7, with D maybe TRBD1 (6 bases). This CDR3 contains 15 residues. Germline-derived CDR1 and CDR2 are MGHDK and SYGVNS. With 6 bases removed from V and 4 bases from J, the gap between germline ends came to 19 bases. CDR3 loop: CASRDIAKGGYEQYF. In DNA, the CDR3 is TGTGCCAGCAGGGACATCGCTAAAGGGGGTTACGAGCAGTACTTC.

V usage is TRBV5-6 and J usage is TRBJ2-2; weak D call: TRBD2 (6 bases). Trimming stripped 4 bases from V and 7 bases from J, with 20 bases between. CDR3 length: 16 amino acids. Germline CDR1 and CDR2: SGHDT and YYEEEE. The CDR3 spells CASSPVVLALYGELFF. Here the CDR3 DNA reads TGTGCCAGCAGCCCGGTGGTCCTAGCGCTATACGGGGAGCTGTTTTTT. Looking up the rest from reference TRBV5-6 and TRBJ2-2 gives the full variable domain: DAGVTQSPTHLIKTRGQQVTLRCSPKSGHDTVSWYQQALGQGPQFIFQYYEEEERQRGNFPDRFSGHQFPNYSSELNVNALLLGDSALYLCASSPVVLALYGELFFGEGSRLTVL.

V usage is TRBV6-5 and J usage is TRBJ1-2, with D tentatively TRBD1 (6 bases). V shed 11 bases and J shed 5 bases, with 18 bases lying between them. This CDR3 has 13 amino acids. CDR1 is MNHEY and CDR2 is SVGAGI in the germline V gene. The DNA for the CDR3 is TGTGCCGGCAAGGGGGTCTTTGGGTATGGCTACACCTTC. The encoded protein is CAGKGVFGYGYTF.

This chain connects TRBV5-4 to TRBJ2-3, with 9 nucleotides matching TRBD2. Germline CDR1 and CDR2: SGHNT and YYREEE (reference sequence). This CDR3 contains 16 residues. V was clipped by 4 bases and J by 0 bases; unmatched bases: 6. The CDR3 loop reads CASSTRLAASTDTQYF. The CDR3 nucleotides are TGTGCCAGCAGCACCAGACTAGCGGCTAGCACAGATACGCAGTATTTT.

The chain links TRBV5-4 to TRBJ1-1; D unresolved. This CDR3 has 13 amino acids. V lost 0 bases and J 4 bases, leaving 7 bases between the germline ends. Germline CDR1 and CDR2: SGHNT and YYREEE (reference sequence). The CDR3 here is CASSLGGATEAFF. In nucleotides, the CDR3 is TGTGCCAGCAGCTTGGGCGGTGCCACTGAAGCTTTCTTT.

The chain employs TRBV19 and TRBJ1-1, with 7 nucleotides matching TRBD1. Germline CDR1 reads LNHDA; CDR2 reads SQIVND (reference sequence). The ends lost 7 bases at V and 2 bases at J; junction bases unmatched: 7. The CDR3 length is 14 residues. CDR3 loop: CASKPSGGNTEAFF. The CDR3 DNA follows: TGTGCCAGTAAACCCTCAGGGGGAAACACTGAAGCTTTCTTT.

This clone was seen more than once but under ten times. This chain joins TRBV7-9 and TRBJ2-7; D unclear. The germline CDR1 and CDR2 sequences are SEHNR and FQNEAQ (reference sequence). V shed 1 base and J shed 0 bases, with 10 bases lying between them. This CDR3 spans 15 amino acids. The CDR3 sequence is CASSLVGRHSYEQYF. As DNA, the CDR3 is TGTGCCAGCAGCTTAGTGGGCAGGCACTCCTACGAGCAGTACTTC.

V gene TRBV7-3 combines with J gene TRBJ2-2; the D is unclear. The germline V gene encodes CDR1 SGHTA and CDR2 FQGTGA. The CDR3 is made up of 12 amino acids. Trimming stripped 2 bases from V and 6 bases from J, with 4 bases between. The CDR3 sequence: CASSLESGELFF. For the CDR3, the DNA is TGTGCCAGCAGCTTAGAGTCCGGGGAGCTGTTTTTT.

The chain employs TRBV29-1 and TRBJ2-7; possible D gene TRBD2, 5 bases. Between the trimmed V and J ends, which lost 4 bases and 3 bases, there was a span of 7 bases. CDR1 SQVTM and CDR2 ANQGSEA come from the germline V gene. This CDR3 contains 11 residues. The CDR3 loop is CSVARGYEQYF. For the CDR3, the DNA is TGCAGCGTTGCCCGGGGCTACGAGCAGTACTTC.

This clone was seen more than once but under ten times. The J gene is TRBJ2-5, the V gene TRBV5-1; D call uncertain. Germline CDR1 is SGHRS and CDR2 is YFSETQ. V lost 0 bases and J 5 bases, leaving 2 bases between the germline ends. The CDR3 loop spans 11 amino acids. The CDR3 DNA is TGCGCCAGCAGCTTGGCGGAGACCCAGTACTTC. Protein product: CASSLAETQYF.

This chain links TRBV30 with TRBJ1-1; TRBD1 might be the D (5 bases). V dropped 2 bases and J dropped 1 base, with 8 bases sitting between them. Germline CDR1 reads GTSNPN; CDR2 reads SVGIG (reference sequence). The CDR3 runs 13 residues. In DNA form, the CDR3 reads TGTGCCTGGAGTCGGGGGGGGAACACTGAAGCTTTCTTT. It specifies CAWSRGGNTEAFF.